This TCR beta chain was captured in a study of blood T cell repertoires in COVID-19. In germline, CDR1 is SGHTA, CDR2 FQGTGA. V lost 5 bases to trimming and J lost 6 bases; unmatched junction nucleotides: 4. This CDR3 is 14 amino acids long. Profiling relied on immunoSEQ multiplex PCR, and the TCRdb table lists in-frame clones only, not all of them. Of about 250,000 clones in the sample, 85% to 90% were seen once. The rearrangement uses TRBV7-3 and TRBJ2-2, with 9 positions matching TRBD1. Sequenced input: PBMCs or T cells enriched from blood (not recorded which). This TCR was recovered from a man in his forties who had recovered from COVID-19. CDR3 nucleotides: TGTGCCAGCAGCCCGAGGACAGGGGCCGGGGAGCTGTTTTTT. It specifies CASSPRTGAGELFF.